This is a list of T cell receptor beta chains from one sample in a study of blood T cell repertoires in COVID-19. The protocol was immunoSEQ multiplex PCR, while the TCRdb copy is restricted to in-frame clones and leaves out a portion. The data contain approximately 150,000 clones, roughly 81% of them singletons. The sequenced sample consisted of peripheral blood. These receptors were obtained from a woman older than 75 with COVID-19, enrolled during active disease. CDR3s include the opening cysteine and the closing phenylalanine or tryptophan. The D gene is left open where the match is weak. Size is omitted from some rows. Given values are once, few, many or a class for expanded clones.

j_call: TRBJ2-1; clone_size: -; d_call: TRBD2; v_call: TRBV7-2; cdr3_nt: TGTGCCAGCAGCTCGGGACTATTTTATGAGCAGTTCTTC; cdr3_aa: CASSSGLFYEQFF
j_call: TRBJ2-3; clone_size: -; d_call: TRBD2; v_call: TRBV10-2; cdr3_nt: TGCGCCAGCAGTGAGAGGCGGCTAGCGGGGGGGACCACAGATACGCAGTATTTT; cdr3_aa: CASSERRLAGGTTDTQYF
j_call: TRBJ1-2; clone_size: -; d_call: -; v_call: TRBV6-5; cdr3_nt: TGTGCCAGCAGTTCAGGGAACTATGGCTACACCTTC; cdr3_aa: CASSSGNYGYTF
j_call: TRBJ2-7; clone_size: -; d_call: TRBD1; v_call: TRBV19; cdr3_nt: TGTGCCAGTAGTATACGACAGGGCAACTACGAGCAGTACTTC; cdr3_aa: CASSIRQGNYEQYF
j_call: TRBJ1-4; clone_size: -; d_call: -; v_call: TRBV5-4; cdr3_nt: TGTGCCAGCAGCTTAAGGGCAGGTGGGGGGAATGAAAAACTGTTTTTT; cdr3_aa: CASSLRAGGGNEKLFF
j_call: TRBJ1-1; clone_size: once; d_call: -; v_call: TRBV6-5; cdr3_nt: TGTGCCAGCAGGGGGTTCGGGGGGTACACTGAAGCTTTCTTT; cdr3_aa: CASRGFGGYTEAFF
j_call: TRBJ2-7; clone_size: -; d_call: -; v_call: TRBV18; cdr3_nt: TGTGCCAGCTCACCTCAGCAGGGCGAAGGGCAGTACTTC; cdr3_aa: CASSPQQGEGQYF
j_call: TRBJ2-7; clone_size: -; d_call: TRBD2; v_call: TRBV29-1; cdr3_nt: TGCAGCGTTGCGGGGACTAGCGGGAGCTACGAGCAGTACTTC; cdr3_aa: CSVAGTSGSYEQYF
j_call: TRBJ2-3; clone_size: -; d_call: TRBD2; v_call: TRBV5-8; cdr3_nt: TGTGCCAGCAGCAGACTAGCGGGGTTTCCCGGCCGCACAGATACGCAGTATTTT; cdr3_aa: CASSRLAGFPGRTDTQYF
j_call: TRBJ2-7; clone_size: -; d_call: -; v_call: TRBV5-5; cdr3_nt: TGTGCCAGCAGCCGCGCCCCTGTGCCGGGCTCCTACGAGCAGTACTTC; cdr3_aa: CASSRAPVPGSYEQYF
j_call: TRBJ2-1; clone_size: -; d_call: TRBD2; v_call: TRBV7-9; cdr3_nt: TGTGCCAGCAGCGTTCTCGGGACTAGCGGCCTTTACAATGAGCAGTTCTTC; cdr3_aa: CASSVLGTSGLYNEQFF
j_call: TRBJ2-1; clone_size: once; d_call: TRBD2; v_call: TRBV9; cdr3_nt: TGTGCCAGCAGCACTGCTAGCGGGGGGGCCTACAATGAGCAGTTCTTC; cdr3_aa: CASSTASGGAYNEQFF
j_call: TRBJ1-5; clone_size: -; d_call: -; v_call: TRBV18; cdr3_nt: TGTGCCAGCTCACCAACTACCTGGGGGGTAGCCCAGCATTTT; cdr3_aa: CASSPTTWGVAQHF
j_call: TRBJ2-3; clone_size: -; d_call: TRBD2; v_call: TRBV4-2; cdr3_nt: TGTGCCAGCAGCCACTATAGGGGCATACCGGGACTAGCGGGGAGCACAGATACGCAGTATTTT; cdr3_aa: CASSHYRGIPGLAGSTDTQYF
j_call: TRBJ2-1; clone_size: -; d_call: TRBD2; v_call: TRBV7-2; cdr3_nt: TGTGCCAGCAGCTTAGGGGGACTAGCGGGAGCCGCCAGAGGCAATGAGCAGTTCTTC; cdr3_aa: CASSLGGLAGAARGNEQFF
j_call: TRBJ2-2; clone_size: -; d_call: -; v_call: TRBV21-1; cdr3_nt: TGTGCCAGCAGCAAGCAAACCCGGGGACAGGGATTTATCGGAGGCGGGGAGCTGTTTTTT; cdr3_aa: CASSKQTRGQGFIGGGELFF
j_call: TRBJ1-6; clone_size: -; d_call: -; v_call: TRBV3-1/TRBV3-2; cdr3_nt: TGTGCCAGCAGCCATGTACAGCTTTATAATTCACCCCTCCACTTT; cdr3_aa: CASSHVQLYNSPLHF
j_call: TRBJ2-5; clone_size: few; d_call: -; v_call: TRBV5-1; cdr3_nt: TGCGCCAGCAGCTTGGTGCTGGTCAGTAGCTCGTACCAAGAGACCCAGTACTTC; cdr3_aa: CASSLVLVSSSYQETQYF
j_call: TRBJ2-3; clone_size: -; d_call: TRBD2; v_call: TRBV12-3/TRBV12-4; cdr3_nt: TGTGCCAGTCGGGGGGTGCTCACAGATACGCAGTATTTT; cdr3_aa: CASRGVLTDTQYF
j_call: TRBJ2-3; clone_size: once; d_call: TRBD2; v_call: TRBV5-8; cdr3_nt: TGTGCCAGCCCCCCTCGGACTAGCAGGAAAGATACGCAGTATTTT; cdr3_aa: CASPPRTSRKDTQYF
j_call: TRBJ1-1; clone_size: -; d_call: TRBD1; v_call: TRBV5-6; cdr3_nt: TGTGCCAGCAGCTTCCGGTGGGACAGGGGGGGCACTGAAGCTTTCTTT; cdr3_aa: CASSFRWDRGGTEAFF
j_call: TRBJ1-2; clone_size: -; d_call: TRBD1; v_call: TRBV23-1; cdr3_nt: TGCGCCAGCAGTCAATCCCTGGACAGGGCCTATGGCTACACCTTC; cdr3_aa: CASSQSLDRAYGYTF
j_call: TRBJ2-7; clone_size: -; d_call: TRBD1; v_call: TRBV6-4; cdr3_nt: TGTGCCAGCAGTGACCGACAGGGTGAGCAGTACTTC; cdr3_aa: CASSDRQGEQYF
j_call: TRBJ1-1; clone_size: -; d_call: -; v_call: TRBV10-3; cdr3_nt: TGTGCCATCAGTGAGTTACAGGGTCACACTGAAGCTTTCTTT; cdr3_aa: CAISELQGHTEAFF
j_call: TRBJ1-2; clone_size: -; d_call: -; v_call: TRBV7-9; cdr3_nt: TGTGCCAGCAGCTCCCGAACAGGGTTCTATGGCTACACCTTC; cdr3_aa: CASSSRTGFYGYTF
j_call: TRBJ2-7; clone_size: -; d_call: TRBD2; v_call: TRBV25-1; cdr3_nt: TGTGCCAGCAGTGAATCTAGCGGGGGGGTCTACGAGCAGTACTTC; cdr3_aa: CASSESSGGVYEQYF
j_call: TRBJ2-7; clone_size: -; d_call: -; v_call: TRBV10-3; cdr3_nt: TGTGCCATCAGTAACACGCACTACGAGCAGTACTTC; cdr3_aa: CAISNTHYEQYF
j_call: TRBJ1-1; clone_size: once; d_call: TRBD1; v_call: TRBV5-1; cdr3_nt: TGCGCCAGCAGCGGCGGACAGGGAAGGACTGAAGCTTTCTTT; cdr3_aa: CASSGGQGRTEAFF
j_call: TRBJ1-1; clone_size: -; d_call: TRBD1; v_call: TRBV10-3; cdr3_nt: TGTGCCATCGGGGGGACAGGGGGCGCGGGCACTGAAGCTTTCTTT; cdr3_aa: CAIGGTGGAGTEAFF
j_call: TRBJ2-1; clone_size: -; d_call: -; v_call: TRBV3-1/TRBV3-2; cdr3_nt: TGTGCCAGCAGCCAAGTGGGGGGGACAGGACCCAATGAGCAGTTCTTC; cdr3_aa: CASSQVGGTGPNEQFF
j_call: TRBJ2-7; clone_size: -; d_call: TRBD1; v_call: TRBV6-2/TRBV6-3; cdr3_nt: TGTGCCAGCAGCCGGACAGGGGTCTACGAGCAGTACTTC; cdr3_aa: CASSRTGVYEQYF
j_call: TRBJ2-2; clone_size: -; d_call: -; v_call: TRBV27; cdr3_nt: TGTGCCAGCAGTTCCAGGTGGGACACCGGGGAGCTGTTTTTT; cdr3_aa: CASSSRWDTGELFF
j_call: TRBJ2-7; clone_size: -; d_call: TRBD2; v_call: TRBV5-1; cdr3_nt: TGCGCCAGCAGCGTTCCGGGACTAGCAAGTTTGCAGTACTTC; cdr3_aa: CASSVPGLASLQYF
j_call: TRBJ1-2; clone_size: -; d_call: TRBD1; v_call: TRBV29-1; cdr3_nt: TGCAGCGTTGCGGAAGGCAGGGGGCTTAACTATGGCTACACCTTC; cdr3_aa: CSVAEGRGLNYGYTF
j_call: TRBJ2-7; clone_size: -; d_call: -; v_call: TRBV3-1/TRBV3-2; cdr3_nt: TGTGCCAGCAGCCAAGACCTATACTCCTACGAGCAGTACTTC; cdr3_aa: CASSQDLYSYEQYF
j_call: TRBJ2-1; clone_size: -; d_call: -; v_call: TRBV5-5; cdr3_nt: TGTGCCAGCAGCTCGTCGGGTAGGAATGAGCAGTTCTTC; cdr3_aa: CASSSSGRNEQFF
j_call: TRBJ1-2; clone_size: once; d_call: TRBD1; v_call: TRBV24-1; cdr3_nt: TGTGCCACCAGTGATCGACAGGGTTGGAACTATGGCTACACCTTC; cdr3_aa: CATSDRQGWNYGYTF
j_call: TRBJ1-5; clone_size: -; d_call: TRBD1; v_call: TRBV19; cdr3_nt: TGTGCCAGTAGTATAGATCGGGACAGCCCCCAGCATTTT; cdr3_aa: CASSIDRDSPQHF
j_call: TRBJ1-2; clone_size: -; d_call: TRBD1; v_call: TRBV19; cdr3_nt: TGTGCCAGTAGTCCGACAGGGGATGGCTACACCTTC; cdr3_aa: CASSPTGDGYTF
j_call: TRBJ1-1; clone_size: -; d_call: -; v_call: TRBV12-3/TRBV12-4; cdr3_nt: TGTGCCAGCAGCCGCTTCGGGGACACTGAAGCTTTCTTT; cdr3_aa: CASSRFGDTEAFF
j_call: TRBJ2-7; clone_size: few; d_call: TRBD1; v_call: TRBV5-8; cdr3_nt: TGTGCCAGCAGCTTGGAGGGGACAGGCCGCCCCTACGAGCAGTACTTC; cdr3_aa: CASSLEGTGRPYEQYF
j_call: TRBJ2-1; clone_size: -; d_call: -; v_call: TRBV19; cdr3_nt: TGTGCCAGTAGTAAGACTCATTACAATGAGCAGTTCTTC; cdr3_aa: CASSKTHYNEQFF
j_call: TRBJ2-7; clone_size: few; d_call: -; v_call: TRBV2; cdr3_nt: TGTGCCAGCAGTTACACGTCCTACGAGCAGTACTTC; cdr3_aa: CASSYTSYEQYF
j_call: TRBJ1-5; clone_size: -; d_call: -; v_call: TRBV30; cdr3_nt: TGTGCCTGGAGTGTAGGGACACATAGCAATCAGCCCCAGCATTTT; cdr3_aa: CAWSVGTHSNQPQHF
j_call: TRBJ2-7; clone_size: -; d_call: -; v_call: TRBV29-1; cdr3_nt: TGCAGCGCCACGGGAGTAGGCTCCTACGAGCAGTACTTC; cdr3_aa: CSATGVGSYEQYF
j_call: TRBJ1-1; clone_size: -; d_call: -; v_call: TRBV2; cdr3_nt: TGTGCCAGCAGTGGACTAATCCGCACCACTGAAGCTTTCTTT; cdr3_aa: CASSGLIRTTEAFF
j_call: TRBJ2-7; clone_size: once; d_call: -; v_call: TRBV27; cdr3_nt: TGTGCCAGCAGTTTACAGGGGGGACCTTACGGGCAGTACTTC; cdr3_aa: CASSLQGGPYGQYF
j_call: TRBJ2-2; clone_size: -; d_call: TRBD1; v_call: TRBV11-3; cdr3_nt: TGTGCCAGCAGCTTATATGGGACAGGGGGCGAAGGCGGGGAGCTGTTTTTT; cdr3_aa: CASSLYGTGGEGGELFF
j_call: TRBJ2-7; clone_size: -; d_call: TRBD2; v_call: TRBV27; cdr3_nt: TGTGCCAGCAGTTATAGGGGACAGAATAGCGGGAGGATATCCTACGAGCAGTACTTC; cdr3_aa: CASSYRGQNSGRISYEQYF
j_call: TRBJ2-3; clone_size: -; d_call: TRBD1; v_call: TRBV5-8; cdr3_nt: TGTGCCAGCAGCGGGGGACAGGTCAGCACAGATACGCAGTATTTT; cdr3_aa: CASSGGQVSTDTQYF
j_call: TRBJ2-2; clone_size: -; d_call: TRBD2; v_call: TRBV5-1; cdr3_nt: TGCGCCAGCAGCTTGTCTAGTGGGAGGGCCGTCGGGGAGCTGTTTTTT; cdr3_aa: CASSLSSGRAVGELFF
j_call: TRBJ2-5; clone_size: -; d_call: TRBD1; v_call: TRBV28; cdr3_nt: TGTGCCAGCAGTACAGAAGGACAGGGGGTCGGAGAGACCCAGTACTTC; cdr3_aa: CASSTEGQGVGETQYF
j_call: TRBJ2-3; clone_size: once; d_call: -; v_call: TRBV24-1; cdr3_nt: TGTGCCACCAGTGACGTCAGGGTTAAAACTAGCACAGATACGCAGTATTTT; cdr3_aa: CATSDVRVKTSTDTQYF
j_call: TRBJ2-3; clone_size: -; d_call: -; v_call: TRBV7-3; cdr3_nt: TGTGCCAGCAGCCCCCTGGTAGAGAGTATAGATACGCAGTATTTT; cdr3_aa: CASSPLVESIDTQYF